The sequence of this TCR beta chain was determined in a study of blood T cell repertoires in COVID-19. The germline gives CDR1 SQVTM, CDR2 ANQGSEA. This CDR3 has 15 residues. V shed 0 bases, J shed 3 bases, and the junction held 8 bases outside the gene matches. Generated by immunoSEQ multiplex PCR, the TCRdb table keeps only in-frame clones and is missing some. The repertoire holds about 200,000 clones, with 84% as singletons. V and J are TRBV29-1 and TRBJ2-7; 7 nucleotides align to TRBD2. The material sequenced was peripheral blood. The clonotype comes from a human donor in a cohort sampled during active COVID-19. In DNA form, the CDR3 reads TGCAGCGTTGAAGATCCTCGGGGGGAAGGCTACGAGCAGTACTTC. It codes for CSVEDPRGEGYEQYF.